This T cell receptor (beta chain) was sequenced in a study of cytomegalovirus exposure and HLA in healthy donors. Study-wide results and limits: Reports described diagnosis of cytomegalovirus status by the classifier as highly specific and sensitive. An analysis was carried out later, and it reportedly showed fewer N-insertions in an Asian-associated ancestry cluster than the approximately 700-donor mean.

Note on this clone: The antigen remains unidentified.

PCR amplification relied on 60 Vbeta primers (plus 13 Jbeta primers). The data were produced by immunoSEQ multiplex PCR, yet TCRdb's version contains in-frame clones alone and is incomplete. Found here are roughly 71,000 clones; the top ten clones hold around 5%. Germline CDR1 SGHNT, CDR2 YYREEE (reference sequence). The CDR3 is 17 amino acids. V lost 5 bases and J 6 bases, leaving 21 bases between the germline ends. This chain joins TRBV5-4 and TRBJ1-6; a weak D match, TRBD1 (5 bases). This clonotype originated in a woman in her thirties or forties in good health and CMV-seropositive. Sample: PBMCs. CDR3 sequence reads: CASRLMDLERGNSPLHF. The CDR3, as DNA: TGTGCCAGCAGACTTATGGACCTTGAAAGGGGTAATTCACCCCTCCACTTT.